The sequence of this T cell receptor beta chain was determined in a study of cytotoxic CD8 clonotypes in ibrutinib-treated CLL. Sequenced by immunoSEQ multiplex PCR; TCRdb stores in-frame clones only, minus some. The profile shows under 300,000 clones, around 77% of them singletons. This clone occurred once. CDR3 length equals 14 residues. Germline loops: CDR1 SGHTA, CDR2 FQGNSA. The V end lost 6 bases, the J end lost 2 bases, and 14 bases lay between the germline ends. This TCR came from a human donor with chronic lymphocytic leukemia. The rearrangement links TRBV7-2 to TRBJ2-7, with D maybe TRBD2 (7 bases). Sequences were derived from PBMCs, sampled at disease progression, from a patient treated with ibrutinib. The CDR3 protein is CASSRGGGPYEQYF. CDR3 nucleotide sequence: TGTGCCAGCAGTAGGGGAGGGGGACCCTACGAGCAGTACTTC.